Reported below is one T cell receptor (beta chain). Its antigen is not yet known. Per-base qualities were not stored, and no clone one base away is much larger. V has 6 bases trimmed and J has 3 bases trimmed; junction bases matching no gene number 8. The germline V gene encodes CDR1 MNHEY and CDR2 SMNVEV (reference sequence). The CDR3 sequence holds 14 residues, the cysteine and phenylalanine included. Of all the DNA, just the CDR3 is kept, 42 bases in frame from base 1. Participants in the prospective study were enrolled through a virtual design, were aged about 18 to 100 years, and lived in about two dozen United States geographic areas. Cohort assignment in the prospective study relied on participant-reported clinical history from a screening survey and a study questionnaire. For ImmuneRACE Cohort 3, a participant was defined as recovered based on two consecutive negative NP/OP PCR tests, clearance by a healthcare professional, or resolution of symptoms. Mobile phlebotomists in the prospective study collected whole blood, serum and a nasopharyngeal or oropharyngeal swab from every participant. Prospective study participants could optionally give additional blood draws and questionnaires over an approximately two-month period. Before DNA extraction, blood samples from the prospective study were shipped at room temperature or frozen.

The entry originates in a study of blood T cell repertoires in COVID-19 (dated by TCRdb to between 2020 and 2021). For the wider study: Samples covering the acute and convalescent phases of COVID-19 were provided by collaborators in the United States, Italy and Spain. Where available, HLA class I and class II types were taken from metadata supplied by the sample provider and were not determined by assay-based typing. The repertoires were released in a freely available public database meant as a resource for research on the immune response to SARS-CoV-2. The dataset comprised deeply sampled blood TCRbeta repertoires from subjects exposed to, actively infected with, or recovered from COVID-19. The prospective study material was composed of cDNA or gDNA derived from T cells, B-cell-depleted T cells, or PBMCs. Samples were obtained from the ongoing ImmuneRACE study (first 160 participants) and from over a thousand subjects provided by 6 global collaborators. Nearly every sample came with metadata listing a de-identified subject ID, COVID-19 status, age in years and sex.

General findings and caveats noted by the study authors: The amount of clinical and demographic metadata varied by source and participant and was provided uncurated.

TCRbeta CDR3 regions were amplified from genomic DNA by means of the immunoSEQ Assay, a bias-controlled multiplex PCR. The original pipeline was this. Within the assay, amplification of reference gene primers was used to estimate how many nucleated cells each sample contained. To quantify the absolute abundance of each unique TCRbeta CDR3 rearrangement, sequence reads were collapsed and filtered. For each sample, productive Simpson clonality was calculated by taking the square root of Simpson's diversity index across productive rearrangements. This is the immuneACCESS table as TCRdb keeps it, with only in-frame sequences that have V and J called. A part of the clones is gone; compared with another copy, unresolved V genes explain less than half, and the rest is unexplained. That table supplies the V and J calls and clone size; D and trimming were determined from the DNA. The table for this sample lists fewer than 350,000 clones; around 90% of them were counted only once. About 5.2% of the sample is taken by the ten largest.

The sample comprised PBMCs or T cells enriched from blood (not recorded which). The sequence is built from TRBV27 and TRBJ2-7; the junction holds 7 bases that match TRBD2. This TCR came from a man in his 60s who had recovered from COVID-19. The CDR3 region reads CASRDGGGGYEQYF. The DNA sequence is TGTGCCAGCAGGGACGGCGGGGGTGGCTACGAGCAGTACTTC.